The entry below describes one TCR beta chain. The CDR3 is 14 residues long. Germline lookup yields CDR1 GTSNPN and CDR2 SVGIG (reference sequence). Trimming shortened V by 2 bases and J by 7 bases, and 17 bases separated the two germline ends. Sequencing used immunoSEQ multiplex PCR; TCRdb keeps in-frame clones, though not all of them. The sample consists of 150,000 or so clones, around 94% of them appearing once. These data belong to a study of control samples from healthy donors and cancer patients. The sequence came from a man aged 55 to 70 with colorectal cancer. This sequence joins TRBV30 and TRBJ2-5, with D tentatively TRBD1 (6 bases). The sequencing input was PBMCs. The CDR3 reads CAWSSSGTPGTQYF. In DNA, the CDR3 is TGTGCCTGGAGTTCCTCGGGGACACCGGGGACCCAGTACTTC.